What follows are 24 T cell receptor beta chains derived from one specimen sequenced in a study of tumor-infiltrating lymphocytes in primary liver carcinoma. The tissue used was unsorted bulk material of about 19-33 mg. RNA and DNA were co-extracted from it with the AllPrep DNA/RNA mini kit. Constant-region priming of approximately 500 ng total RNA yielded TCR beta cDNA. Nested multiplex PCR, run for three rounds with slightly modified ARM-PCR, yielded TCR beta libraries. The opening two PCR rounds, ten to eleven cycles each, paired TRBV1-TRBV30 forward primers with a C-beta reverse primer. TCRdb reprocessed the multiplex PCR reads via MiXCR and lists one record per CDR3 protein. The top ten clones hold about a sixth of a sample with about 190,000 distinct CDR3 sequences, around 81% of them seen once. The sample consisted of tumor tissue from primary liver carcinoma. Source of these receptors: a man aged 40-49 years with primary liver carcinoma and hepatitis B virus infection.

To note about this clonotype: At one end, the junction sequence differs from germline, possibly due to a read error. The CDR3 nucleotides are TGCGTCAGCAGCCTCACTGGCATCGGGGAGACCCAGTACTTC. Amino acids: CVSSLTGIGETQYF. The chain uses TRBV5-1 and TRBJ2-5; D gene ambiguous. CDR1 and CDR2 (germline): SGHRS, YFSETQ. The CDR3 totals 14 residues.

To note about this clonotype: The junction departs from germline at one end; a sequencing error may be responsible. The chain employs TRBV29-1 and TRBJ1-5; D gene unclear. Per the germline V gene, CDR1 is SQVTM and CDR2 is ANQGSEA. The CDR3 has 13 amino acids. The CDR3 is CSVVTRINQPQHF. The CDR3 coding sequence is TGCAGCGTTGTCACACGGATCAATCAGCCCCAACATTTT.

This chain's CDR3 is CASTPVERTSGRNKQFF. As DNA, the CDR3 is TGTGCCAGCACTCCGGTCGAACGGACTAGCGGAAGAAATAAGCAGTTCTTC. The rearrangement links TRBV6-1 to TRBJ2-1, with TRBD2 matching 10 bases. The V gene end was trimmed by 7 bases and the J gene end by 11 bases; junction bases not matched to a gene: 20. Germline V gene data show CDR1 as MNHNS and CDR2 as SASEGT. The CDR3 consists of 17 residues.

As for this clonotype: A much bigger clone sits one base away, suggesting this may be a read error. V gene TRBV7-9 combines with J gene TRBJ2-5, with D perhaps TRBD2 (6 bases). This CDR3 has 14 amino acids. Germline loops: CDR1 SEHNR, CDR2 FQNEAQ (reference sequence). Trimming removed 4 bases from V and 5 bases from J, with 14 bases in between. This chain's CDR3 is CASSSGVAHETQYF. The CDR3 region has the DNA TGTGCCAGCAGCTCGGGAGTAGCCCATGAGACCCAGTACTTC.

The J gene is TRBJ2-1, the V gene TRBV6-2 or TRBV6-3; no firm D call. The CDR3 is 11 residues long. Germline CDR1 is MNHEY and CDR2 is SVGEGT. Trimming removed 6 bases at V and 7 bases at J, with 7 bases between. The CDR3 DNA sequence: TGTGCCAGCAGAAACATTAATGAGCAGTTCTTC. Protein: CASRNINEQFF.

To note about this clonotype: At one of its ends the junction is not consistent with the germline gene, which may arise from a read error. The rearrangement links TRBV11-2 to TRBJ2-5, with 9 bases matching TRBD2. Germline CDR1 is SGHAT and CDR2 is FQNNGV. There are 14 residues in the CDR3. The CDR3: CASTRAGGQETQHF. For the CDR3, the DNA is TGTGCCAGCACCCGAGCGGGGGGACAAGAGACCCAGCACTTC.

Worth noting for this clonotype: A read error is possible here, since a much larger clone lies one base away. The CDR3 bases are TGTGCCAGCAGTAGCCCAGGAGGGCCATACGAGCAGTACTTC. It specifies CASSSPGGPYEQYF. The rearrangement links TRBV28 to TRBJ2-7; D might be TRBD2 (6 bases). V was trimmed by 5 bases and J by 4 bases, leaving 15 bases between them. The CDR3 runs to 14 residues. Germline-derived CDR1 and CDR2 are MDHEN and SYDVKM.

Comment on this clonotype: The junction shows a germline mismatch at one end, possibly a read error. V and J are TRBV28 and TRBJ2-6; D is possibly TRBD2 (5 bases). This CDR3 comprises 17 residues. Germline CDR1 reads MDHEN; CDR2 reads SYDVKM. The CDR3, as DNA: TGTGCCAGCAGGGAGTCGGACGGACTCTCTGGAGCCAACGTCCTGACTTTC. Translation gives CASRESDGLSGANVLTF.

This clonotype was counted many times. The gene calls are TRBV12-3 or TRBV12-4 and TRBJ2-7; D might be TRBD1 or TRBD2, each matching 6 bases. Trimming pared 1 base from V and 7 bases from J, leaving 11 bases between. The CDR3 has 13 residues. The CDR3 nucleotides are TGTGCCAGCAGTTTAGGGGGGGCCGGGGAGCAGTACTTC. The encoded protein is CASSLGGAGEQYF.

J is TRBJ2-1 and V is TRBV5-1; 7 nucleotides agree with TRBD1. After removal of 7 bases from V and 10 bases from J, the junction contained 8 bases not matched to a gene. This CDR3 spans 12 amino acids. CDR1 and CDR2 (germline): SGHRS, YFSETQ. The DNA of the CDR3 is TGCGCCAGCGGCACCTACAGGGGCGAGCAGTTCTTC. Translation: CASGTYRGEQFF.

A remark on this clonotype: The junction shows a germline mismatch at one end, possibly a read error. The chain is built from TRBV29-1 and TRBJ2-2, with D perhaps TRBD2 (5 bases). Germline CDR1 reads SQVTM; CDR2 reads ANQGSEA. CDR3 length: 15 amino acids. The CDR3 nucleotides are TGCAGCATTGCGGAGAGTGTAGGGCGAACCGGGGAGCTGCTTTTT. This codes for CSIAESVGRTGELLF.

As regards this clonotype: One end of the junction does not line up with germline, which may come from a read error. The gene calls are TRBV28 and TRBJ1-6; D remains ambiguous. This CDR3 comprises 15 residues. Germline CDR1 is MDHEN and CDR2 is SYDVKM. CDR3 residues: CASNSYGLGNSPIHF. The CDR3 DNA reads TGTGCCAGCAATTCATATGGGTTAGGTAATTCACCCATCCACTTT.

On this clonotype: At one end the junction does not follow the germline gene, possibly because of a read error. CDR3 sequence: CATSLNGRRTDTQYF. In DNA, the CDR3 is TGTGCCACCAGCCTTAACGGGAGGCGGACAGATACGCAGTATTTT. This rearrangement joins TRBV11-3 to TRBJ2-3, with TRBD2 matching 7 bases. CDR3 length: 15 residues. Germline V gene sequence: CDR1 SGHNT, CDR2 YENEEA.

This clonotype was detected only once. This chain connects TRBV29-1 to TRBJ1-5, with TRBD1 as a possible D gene (5 bases). Germline values: CDR1 SQVTM, CDR2 ANQGSEA. The V end was cut by 6 bases, the J end by 5 bases, with 14 bases between. The CDR3 covers 13 residues. The CDR3 region is CSVGTVYYQPQHF. The CDR3 DNA follows: TGCAGCGTCGGGACGGTGTACTATCAGCCCCAGCATTTT.

The rearrangement uses TRBV10-3 and TRBJ2-2; D is perhaps TRBD2 (5 bases). From germline, CDR1 is ENHRY and CDR2 SYGVKD. The CDR3 consists of 16 residues. The V end was cut by 5 bases, the J end by 8 bases, with 21 bases between. The CDR3 loop is CAISPGCNLGTGELFF. The DNA of the CDR3 is TGTGCCATCAGTCCGGGATGTAACTTAGGCACTGGGGAGCTGTTTTTT.

On this clonotype: An end of the junction differs from the germline gene, which may be a read error. This rearrangement joins TRBV6-1 to TRBJ1-1; tentative D call: TRBD1 (6 bases). The CDR3 loop spans 14 amino acids. The germline V gene encodes CDR1 MNHNS and CDR2 SASEGT. CDR3 in DNA: TGTGTCAGCACTACACAGGGCGGGAACACTGAAGCTATCTTT. Its translation: CVSTTQGGNTEAIF.

The chain couples TRBV5-1 to TRBJ2-7; unclear D gene. The CDR3 extends over 15 amino acids. V lost 1 base, J lost 3 bases, and 14 bases lay in between. From germline, CDR1 is SGHRS and CDR2 YFSETQ. The CDR3 spells CASSLRAGPCYEQYF. The CDR3 nucleotides are TGCGCCAGCAGCTTGAGGGCAGGACCCTGCTACGAGCAGTACTTC.

The chain's CDR3 is CASSREGEWYTEAFF. The CDR3 nucleotides are TGTGCCAGCAGCCGCGAGGGTGAGTGGTACACTGAAGCTTTCTTT. The V and J genes are TRBV5-5 and TRBJ1-1; no clear D gene. The CDR3 spans 15 residues. The germline V gene encodes CDR1 SGHKS and CDR2 YYEKEE (reference sequence). The V and J ends lost 4 bases and 3 bases respectively, with 16 bases between them.

About this clonotype: Because the CDR3 is missing its conserved closing phenylalanine or tryptophan, this is likely a read error. J is TRBJ2-2 and V is TRBV10-1; D is possibly TRBD2 (5 bases). CDR3 length: 15 amino acids. V lost 6 bases and J lost 6, with 17 bases in between. Germline V gene sequence: CDR1 WNHNN, CDR2 SYGVQD (reference sequence). This chain's CDR3 is CASREDASWAGELFY. DNA of the CDR3: TGCGCCAGCAGGGAGGACGCGAGCTGGGCCGGGGAGCTGTTTTAT.

V gene TRBV5-1 combines with J gene TRBJ1-1; the match to TRBD1 covers 8 bases. V was pared by 4 bases and J by 4 bases, with 9 bases of the junction left unmatched. Germline loops: CDR1 SGHRS, CDR2 YFSETQ. The length of the CDR3 is 15 residues. The DNA for the CDR3 is TGCGCCAGCAGCACGGTTAAAACAGGGGGCACTGAAGCTTTCTTT. It is translated as CASSTVKTGGTEAFF.

Notes on this clonotype: At one end the junction does not follow the germline gene, possibly because of a read error. The chain uses TRBV29-1 and TRBJ1-3; D is uncertain. Germline CDR1 SQVTM, CDR2 ANQGSEA. The CDR3 spans 13 residues. The DNA for the CDR3 is TGCGGCGTTGGTGACACAAACCTAAACACCATATATTTT. It yields the protein CGVGDTNLNTIYF.

Concerning this clonotype itself: An end of the junction differs from the germline gene, which may be a read error. V is TRBV29-1 and J is TRBJ2-7, with a weak D call TRBD1 (6 bases). The CDR3 runs 14 residues. Germline V lookup: CDR1 SQVTM, CDR2 ANQGSEA. In DNA form, the CDR3 reads TGCAGCGTTGATTCGGCACAGGGTTCATACGAGCGGTACTTC. Its translation: CSVDSAQGSYERYF.

This clonotype came up once. At one of its ends the junction is not consistent with the germline gene, which may arise from a read error. The gene calls are TRBV5-5 and TRBJ1-5, with 7 bases fitting TRBD1. The CDR3 extends over 16 amino acids. Germline CDR1 reads SGHKS; CDR2 reads YYEKEE (reference sequence). The CDR3 sequence: CASSSGQKISSQPQHF. In DNA, the CDR3 is TGTGCCAGTAGCTCGGGACAGAAGATTAGCAGTCAGCCCCAGCATTTT.

Of note for this clonotype: A read error may produce the germline difference seen at one junction end. The rearrangement joins TRBV30 to TRBJ2-5; D tentatively fits TRBD1 or TRBD2 (6 bases each). The CDR3 is made up of 14 amino acids. Germline V CDR1 and CDR2: GTSNPN, SVGIG (reference sequence). CDR3 in DNA: TGTGCCTGGCTAGAGGGGGGTCGAAAGGAGATCCAGTACTTC. The encoded protein is CAWLEGGRKEIQYF.